The rows below give T cell receptor beta chains drawn from one sample of a study of T cell repertoires in cytomegalovirus infection. TCRdb reanalysed the reads using MiXCR and keeps one entry per CDR3 protein. The table lists 560,000 or so distinct CDR3 sequences, approximately 17% of them singletons. Sequencing used CD8+ T cells from PBMCs. Receptor source: a human donor in good health (CMV status not recorded). Some clones in this sample may be carry-over from other donors' samples. The CDR3 runs from the conserved cysteine through the conserved F or W. Fields, in order: D gene, V gene, J gene, clone size, CDR3 DNA, CDR3 protein. A D gene is named only where the DNA matches it firmly. The listing skips clone size in some rows; elsewhere it reads once, few, many or a size class.

d_gene: TRBD2; v_gene: TRBV7-6; j_gene: TRBJ2-1; abundance: many; CDR3nt: TGTGCCAGCAGCTTAGCTGGCGGGAGGGGATCCTACAATGAGCAGTTCTTC; CDR3aa: CASSLAGGRGSYNEQFF
d_gene: TRBD2; v_gene: TRBV19; j_gene: TRBJ2-7; abundance: .; CDR3nt: TGTGCCAGTAGCCCACCTAGCGGAGCTTACTACGAGCAGTACTTC; CDR3aa: CASSPPSGAYYEQYF
d_gene: .; v_gene: TRBV23-1; j_gene: TRBJ1-4; abundance: .; CDR3nt: TGCGCCAGAGGAGGGCCGGCAACTAATGAAAAACTGTTTTTT; CDR3aa: CARGGPATNEKLFF
d_gene: TRBD1; v_gene: TRBV4-1; j_gene: TRBJ2-3; abundance: .; CDR3nt: TGCGCCAGCAGCCTACGGACAGGGTTAACAGATACGCAGTATTTT; CDR3aa: CASSLRTGLTDTQYF
d_gene: TRBD1; v_gene: TRBV24-1; j_gene: TRBJ1-1; abundance: .; CDR3nt: TGTGCCACCAGTGAGCCGTACAGGGGGCAGGGGTCTTTCTTT; CDR3aa: CATSEPYRGQGSFF
d_gene: .; v_gene: TRBV6-5; j_gene: TRBJ1-1; abundance: many; CDR3nt: TGTGCCAGCAGCTCCGCAGGAATCGATAACACTGAAGCTTTCTTT; CDR3aa: CASSSAGIDNTEAFF
d_gene: TRBD1; v_gene: TRBV27; j_gene: TRBJ1-5; abundance: .; CDR3nt: TGTGCCTCAGCAGAGGGAACACAGGGGGCAAACCAGCCCCAGCATTTT; CDR3aa: CASAEGTQGANQPQHF
d_gene: .; v_gene: TRBV13; j_gene: TRBJ1-5; abundance: .; CDR3nt: TGTGCCAGCAGCCATCGAAGTACCGCCGGGACCAATCAGCCCCAGCATTTT; CDR3aa: CASSHRSTAGTNQPQHF
d_gene: TRBD1; v_gene: TRBV19; j_gene: TRBJ1-1; abundance: few; CDR3nt: TGTGCCAGTATTAGGCGGGACAGGGGGCCTAGCACTGAAGCTTTCTTT; CDR3aa: CASIRRDRGPSTEAFF
d_gene: TRBD2; v_gene: TRBV6-1; j_gene: TRBJ2-7; abundance: .; CDR3nt: TGTGCCAGCAGTGACGACGGGGGACTAGCCCGCGAGCAGTACTTC; CDR3aa: CASSDDGGLAREQYF
d_gene: .; v_gene: TRBV10-2; j_gene: TRBJ2-7; abundance: many; CDR3nt: TGCGCCAGCAGTGAGAGCCACCGCGGCGAGCAGTACTTC; CDR3aa: CASSESHRGEQYF
d_gene: TRBD2; v_gene: TRBV2; j_gene: TRBJ2-7; abundance: many; CDR3nt: TGTGCCAGCAGTGAAAAAGGGAGGGACGAGCAGTACTTC; CDR3aa: CASSEKGRDEQYF
d_gene: TRBD1; v_gene: TRBV9; j_gene: TRBJ2-5; abundance: few; CDR3nt: TGTGCCAGCAGCCCCCCCCGGGACAGTGGAGAGACCCAGTACTTC; CDR3aa: CASSPPRDSGETQYF
d_gene: .; v_gene: TRBV6-1; j_gene: TRBJ2-7; abundance: few; CDR3nt: TGTGCCAGCACTAACGGGGGAGAGCAGTACTTC; CDR3aa: CASTNGGEQYF
d_gene: TRBD2; v_gene: TRBV7-9; j_gene: TRBJ2-1; abundance: many; CDR3nt: TGTGCCAGCAGCTTACTAGCGGGAATCGCCGGGGTGCAGTTCTTC; CDR3aa: CASSLLAGIAGVQFF
d_gene: .; v_gene: TRBV10-3; j_gene: TRBJ2-5; abundance: few; CDR3nt: TGTGCCATCAGTGAGTCAGGAGCAGGTCAAGAGACCCAGTACTTC; CDR3aa: CAISESGAGQETQYF
d_gene: .; v_gene: TRBV19; j_gene: TRBJ1-5; abundance: many; CDR3nt: TGTGCCAGTAGTGAACGTCCTGGAAATCAGCCCCAGCATTTT; CDR3aa: CASSERPGNQPQHF
d_gene: .; v_gene: TRBV20-1; j_gene: TRBJ2-3; abundance: .; CDR3nt: TGCAGTGCTAGAGATATCGATTCCCCAAAGGCAGATACGCAGTATTTT; CDR3aa: CSARDIDSPKADTQYF
d_gene: TRBD1; v_gene: TRBV9; j_gene: TRBJ2-5; abundance: .; CDR3nt: TGTGCCAGCAGCGTGGGGGGTGGACAGGGGGCTCGGGAGACCCAGTACTTC; CDR3aa: CASSVGGGQGARETQYF
d_gene: .; v_gene: TRBV20-1; j_gene: TRBJ2-2; abundance: few; CDR3nt: TGCAGTGCTAGAGGACCAGGGATGTCCGGGGAGCTGTTTTTT; CDR3aa: CSARGPGMSGELFF
d_gene: TRBD1; v_gene: TRBV30; j_gene: TRBJ1-3; abundance: .; CDR3nt: TGTGCCTGGAACCCTTACGGGACAGCCTCTGGAAACACCATATATTTT; CDR3aa: CAWNPYGTASGNTIYF
d_gene: .; v_gene: TRBV15; j_gene: TRBJ2-7; abundance: .; CDR3nt: TGTGCCACCAGCAGAGAAGGGTTCGAGCAGTACTTC; CDR3aa: CATSREGFEQYF
d_gene: TRBD2; v_gene: TRBV7-8; j_gene: TRBJ2-1; abundance: many; CDR3nt: TGTGCCAGCAGCTTAGTTGGGGGACTAGCGGGAGTTTACAATGAGCAGTTCTTC; CDR3aa: CASSLVGGLAGVYNEQFF
d_gene: TRBD1; v_gene: TRBV10-2; j_gene: TRBJ2-1; abundance: .; CDR3nt: TGCGCCAGCAGGGTAGGACAGGGAAGCTCCTACAATGAGCAGTTCTTC; CDR3aa: CASRVGQGSSYNEQFF
d_gene: .; v_gene: TRBV7-9; j_gene: TRBJ2-5; abundance: many; CDR3nt: TGTGCCAGCAGCTTAGGCCTCCAAGAGACCCAGTACTTC; CDR3aa: CASSLGLQETQYF
d_gene: .; v_gene: TRBV29-1; j_gene: TRBJ2-7; abundance: .; CDR3nt: TGCAGCGTTTCCCGGGACGGGTTTTACGAGCAGTACTTC; CDR3aa: CSVSRDGFYEQYF